This passage covers 25 T cell receptor beta chains from one sample sequenced in a study of T-cell memory formation after mild COVID-19. MiXCR, applied by TCRdb to the 5' RACE reads, yields one record per CDR3 protein. The table has 300,000 to 350,000 distinct CDR3 sequences, roughly an eighth seen once. What was sequenced was PBMCs or a T cell subset sorted from them (not recorded which). These receptors originate from a young man who had mild COVID-19 (a few samples of this study predate the infection). Cell type and time point are not known.

This clonotype was counted a few times. The rearrangement joins TRBV3-1 to TRBJ2-2; D remains ambiguous. Trimming shortened V by 1 base and J by 3 bases, and 6 bases separated the two germline ends. This CDR3 has 14 amino acids. The V gene's germline CDR1 is LGHDT and CDR2 YNNKEL (reference sequence). The CDR3 DNA sequence: TGTGCCAGCAGCCAAGTTCAGTACACCGGGGAGCTGTTTTTT. Residues: CASSQVQYTGELFF.

This clonotype was detected a few times. The gene calls are TRBV6-1 and TRBJ1-2; D remains unclear. The CDR3 is made up of 15 amino acids. Per the germline V gene, CDR1 is MNHNS and CDR2 is SASEGT. The germline V and J ends were trimmed by 3 bases and 5 bases, with 16 bases remaining between them. This CDR3 reads CASSDSSAGVYGYTF. Here the CDR3 DNA reads TGTGCCAGCAGTGATAGCAGCGCTGGGGTTTATGGCTACACCTTC.

Many counts were recorded for this clonotype. This rearrangement joins TRBV5-1 to TRBJ2-7, with TRBD2 as a possible D gene (7 bases). The V end lost 4 bases, the J end lost 2 bases, and 16 bases lay between the germline ends. The CDR3 has 15 residues. CDR1 SGHRS and CDR2 YFSETQ come from the germline V gene. CDR3 nucleotide sequence: TGCGCCAGCAGCCCCGCTATGGGGGGGCCCTACGAGCAGTACTTC. Translated: CASSPAMGGPYEQYF. Variable domain in full (rest from reference TRBV5-1 and TRBJ2-7): KAGVTQTPRYLIKTRGQQVTLSCSPISGHRSVSWYQQTPGQGLQFLFEYFSETQRNKGNFPGRFSGRQFSNSRSEMNVSTLELGDSALYLCASSPAMGGPYEQYFGPGTRLTVT.

The table lists this clonotype with a few counts. The chain couples TRBV12-3 or TRBV12-4 to TRBJ2-3; no definite D call. V gave up 3 bases and J gave up 0 bases, with 7 bases separating them. CDR3 length: 14 amino acids. The CDR3 spells CASSFGRSTDTQYF. The CDR3 DNA reads TGTGCCAGCAGTTTTGGTCGGAGCACAGATACGCAGTATTTT.

In this sample, this clonotype turned up a few times. The rearrangement uses TRBV20-1 and TRBJ2-7, with unresolved D. In germline, CDR1 is DFQATT, CDR2 SNEGSKA (reference sequence). Trimming took off 0 bases at V and 3 bases at J, with 9 bases between the two ends. The CDR3 length is 13 residues. In DNA, the CDR3 is TGCAGTGCTAGAGAGCCCGTAGGCTACGAGCAGTACGTC. It codes for CSAREPVGYEQYV.

The chain has TRBV5-1 and TRBJ2-1; 10 positions agree with TRBD1. Germline V gene lookup returns CDR1 SGHRS and CDR2 YFSETQ. The ends lost 6 bases at V and 4 bases at J; junction bases unmatched: 10. The CDR3 is 16 amino acids. For the CDR3, the DNA is TGCGCCAGCACCGGACAGGGGGTTATAGGATACAATGAGCAGTTCTTC. Protein product: CASTGQGVIGYNEQFF.

The V gene is TRBV7-9, the J gene TRBJ2-1; 12 positions match TRBD2. This CDR3 spans 14 amino acids. The V gene end was trimmed by 4 bases and the J gene end by 8 bases; junction bases not matched to a gene: 3. The V gene's germline CDR1 is SEHNR and CDR2 FQNEAQ (reference sequence). The DNA of the CDR3 is TGTGCCAGCAGCTGGACTAGCGGGGCCGATGAGCAGTTCTTC. It is translated as CASSWTSGADEQFF.

The V gene is TRBV7-2, the J gene TRBJ1-6, with D perhaps TRBD1 (6 bases). CDR1 is SGHTA, CDR2 FQGNSA, per germline. Trimming stripped 5 bases from V and 7 bases from J, with 18 bases between. The CDR3 runs to 16 residues. The CDR3 here is CASSRRPGHGNSPLHF. CDR3 in DNA: TGTGCCAGCAGCCGACGGCCGGGACACGGGAATTCACCCCTCCACTTT. The full variable domain, its missing parts supplied by reference TRBV7-2 and TRBJ1-6, is GAGVSQSPSNKVTEKGKDVELRCDPISGHTALYWYRQSLGQGLEFLIYFQGNSAPDKSGLPSDRFSAERTGGSVSTLTIQRTQQEDSAVYLCASSRRPGHGNSPLHFGNGTRLTVT.

The rearrangement links TRBV7-2 to TRBJ1-5; 7 nucleotides line up with TRBD1. Germline trimming cut 5 bases from V and 5 bases from J; bases unmatched to any gene: 3. In germline, CDR1 is SGHTA, CDR2 FQGNSA. The CDR3 is 13 residues long. CDR3 amino acids: CASSQGVHQPQHF. The CDR3, as DNA: TGTGCCAGCAGCCAGGGGGTCCATCAGCCCCAGCATTTT.

This clonotype occurred a few times. This chain links TRBV7-3 with TRBJ2-3; 12 nucleotides agree with TRBD1. Germline values: CDR1 SGHTA, CDR2 FQGTGA. CDR3 length: 16 amino acids. V gave up 3 bases and J gave up 5 bases; unmatched junction bases: 6. DNA of the CDR3: TGTGCCAGCAGCTTGAAGGGACAGGGGGCGAAAGATACGCAGTATTTT. Translated, it gives CASSLKGQGAKDTQYF.

The chain has TRBV20-1 and TRBJ2-2; TRBD1 agrees at 7 bases. The CDR3 is 15 residues long. Germline CDR1 and CDR2: DFQATT and SNEGSKA (reference sequence). V lost 6 bases to trimming and J lost 4 bases; unmatched junction nucleotides: 11. In DNA form, the CDR3 reads TGCAGTGCCAGCCCATCTAGGGGGCGCACCGGGGAGCTGTTTTTT. Encoded protein: CSASPSRGRTGELFF.

This rearrangement joins TRBV21-1 to TRBJ2-7; the tabulated D call, TRBD1, remains unverified against the DNA. TRBV21-1 is noted as a pseudogene. The CDR3 runs to 15 residues. The CDR3 loop reads CASSSCPGQPYEQYV. In DNA form, the CDR3 reads TGTGCCAGCAGCTCATGTCCGGGACAGCCCTACGAGCAGTACGTC.

A few counts support this clonotype. V and J are TRBV7-3 and TRBJ2-5; D ambiguous. The CDR3 runs 13 residues. The V gene's germline CDR1 is SGHTA and CDR2 FQGTGA. V was clipped by 3 bases and J by 1 base, with 6 bases between them. As DNA, the CDR3 is TGTGCCAGCAGCTTTCAGTTCCAAGAGACCCAGTACTTC. Amino acids: CASSFQFQETQYF.

The CDR3 loop is CASRKLPGETQYF. The CDR3 region has the DNA TGTGCCAGCAGAAAATTGCCAGGGGAGACCCAGTACTTC. The gene calls are TRBV14 and TRBJ2-5, with D possibly matching TRBD1 (5 bases). The CDR3 contains 13 residues. CDR1 and CDR2 (germline): SGHDN, FVKESK. V was shortened by 6 bases and J by 5 bases, with 13 bases between the two germline ends.

The chain combines TRBV10-3 with TRBJ1-2; tentatively, D is TRBD1 (6 bases). The CDR3 runs 13 residues. Germline V gives CDR1 ENHRY, CDR2 SYGVKD. V lost 6 bases and J 8 bases, leaving 16 bases between the germline ends. The CDR3 DNA reads TGTGCCATCAGACCCACAGGGCGGGGCGGCTACACCTTC. Translated: CAIRPTGRGGYTF.

This clonotype has a handful of counts. The chain carries TRBV12-3 or TRBV12-4 and TRBJ1-1; TRBD1 might be the D (6 bases). The CDR3 loop spans 13 amino acids. The ends were cut back, 6 bases at V and 1 base at J, with 9 bases in the middle. CDR3 amino acids: CASRRQENTEAFF. CDR3 sequence (DNA): TGTGCCAGCAGAAGACAGGAGAACACTGAAGCTTTCTTT.

The chain carries TRBV10-3 and TRBJ2-2; D is unclear. V was pared by 10 bases and J by 3 bases, with 6 bases between. Germline V gives CDR1 ENHRY, CDR2 SYGVKD. This CDR3 contains 11 residues. The CDR3 is CATRDTGELFF. CDR3 in DNA: TGTGCCACCCGGGACACCGGGGAGCTGTTTTTT.

J is TRBJ1-2 and V is TRBV7-2; 7 nucleotides match TRBD1. Germline V gene data show CDR1 as SGHTA and CDR2 as FQGNSA. V lost 5 bases, J lost 8 bases, and 8 bases stayed unmatched. The CDR3 sequence is 13 residues long. This CDR3 reads CASSPDRSWGYTF. CDR3 DNA: TGTGCCAGCAGCCCGGACAGGTCCTGGGGCTACACCTTC.

This clonotype was counted only a few times. The rearrangement links TRBV7-9 to TRBJ1-2; D may be TRBD1 (6 bases). The CDR3 has 17 residues. V was clipped by 5 bases and J by 2 bases, with 21 bases between them. From germline, CDR1 is SEHNR and CDR2 FQNEAQ (reference sequence). This CDR3 reads CASSPFDRRRGNYGYTF. The DNA for the CDR3 is TGTGCCAGCAGCCCTTTCGACAGGAGAAGGGGGAACTATGGCTACACCTTC. Together with reference TRBV7-9 and TRBJ1-2, the CDR3 gives the full variable domain: DTGVSQNPRHKITKRGQNVTFRCDPISEHNRLYWYRQTLGQGPEFLTYFQNEAQLEKSRLLSDRFSAERPKGSFSTLEIQRTEQGDSAMYLCASSPFDRRRGNYGYTFGSGTRLTVV.

In this sample, this clonotype turned up many times. The genes are TRBV6-5 and TRBJ2-2, with D hard to call. Germline V lookup: CDR1 MNHEY, CDR2 SVGAGI. The CDR3 has 14 residues. Trimming shortened V by 5 bases and J by 6 bases, and 13 bases separated the two germline ends. CDR3 in DNA: TGTGCCAGCAGTCCCCTTTTTGTACCCGGGGAGCTGTTTTTT. It codes for CASSPLFVPGELFF.

The gene calls are TRBV5-1 and TRBJ2-1; 9 nucleotides match TRBD1. Germline V gene lookup returns CDR1 SGHRS and CDR2 YFSETQ. The CDR3 length is 17 residues. The J segment lost 6 bases and the V segment lost 4 bases, leaving 14 bases of the junction unmatched. CDR3 DNA: TGCGCCAGCAGCCAACCGCCGGGACAGGGTTTGGGCAATGAGCAGTTCTTC. This gives the protein CASSQPPGQGLGNEQFF.

This clonotype appeared a few times. V is TRBV4-2 and J is TRBJ2-4, with 10 nucleotides matching TRBD1. Germline values: CDR1 LGHNA, CDR2 YNFKEQ. Trimming cost V 2 bases and J 8 bases; bases outside gene matches: 3. The CDR3 loop spans 14 amino acids. CDR3 in DNA: TGTGCCAGCAGCCAACGGACAGGGGGGGACATTCAGTACTTC. Its translation: CASSQRTGGDIQYF.

Only a few counts were recorded for this clonotype. CDR3 region: CASRSQAMLETQYF. CDR3 in DNA: TGTGCCAGCAGATCCCAGGCGATGTTGGAGACCCAGTACTTC. The J gene is TRBJ2-5, the V gene TRBV2; D uncertain. From germline, CDR1 is SNHLY and CDR2 FYNNEI. V lost 6 bases and J lost 5, with 16 bases in between. The CDR3 sequence is 14 residues long.

This clonotype showed up many times. V gene TRBV6-5 combines with J gene TRBJ2-3; TRBD2 matches at 8 bases. Germline V gene data show CDR1 as MNHEY and CDR2 as SVGAGI. V was clipped by 3 bases and J by 5 bases; unmatched bases: 7. CDR3 length equals 15 residues. The CDR3 DNA follows: TGTGCCAGCAGTTATAGCGGGGCCGGTAAAGATACGCAGTATTTT. Translated, it gives CASSYSGAGKDTQYF.

This chain links TRBV30 with TRBJ1-5; D ambiguous. Per germline, CDR1 GTSNPN and CDR2 SVGIG (reference sequence). The germline V and J ends were trimmed by 2 bases and 4 bases, with 6 bases remaining between them. The CDR3 loop spans 12 amino acids. The CDR3 DNA sequence: TGTGCCTGGAGTCGTAAGAATCAGCCCCAGCATTTT. This sequence encodes CAWSRKNQPQHF.